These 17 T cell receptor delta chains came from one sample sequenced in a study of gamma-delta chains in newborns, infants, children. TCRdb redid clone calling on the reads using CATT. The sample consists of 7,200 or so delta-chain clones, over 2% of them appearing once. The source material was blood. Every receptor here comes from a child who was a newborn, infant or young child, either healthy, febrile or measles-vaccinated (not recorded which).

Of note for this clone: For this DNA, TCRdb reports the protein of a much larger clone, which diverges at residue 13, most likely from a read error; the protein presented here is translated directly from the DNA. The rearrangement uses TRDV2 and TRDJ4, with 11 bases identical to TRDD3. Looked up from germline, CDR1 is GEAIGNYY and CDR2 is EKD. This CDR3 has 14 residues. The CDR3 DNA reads TGTGCCTGTGACCCTCTGGGGGATACAAGACCCCTGACCTTT. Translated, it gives CACDPLGDTRPLTF.

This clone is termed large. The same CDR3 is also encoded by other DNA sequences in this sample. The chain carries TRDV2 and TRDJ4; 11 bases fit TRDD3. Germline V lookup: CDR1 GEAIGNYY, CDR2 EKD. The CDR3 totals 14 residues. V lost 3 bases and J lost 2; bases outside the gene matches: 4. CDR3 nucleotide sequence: TGTGCCTGTGACCCTCTGGGGGATACAAGACCCCTGATCTTT. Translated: CACDPLGDTRPLIF.

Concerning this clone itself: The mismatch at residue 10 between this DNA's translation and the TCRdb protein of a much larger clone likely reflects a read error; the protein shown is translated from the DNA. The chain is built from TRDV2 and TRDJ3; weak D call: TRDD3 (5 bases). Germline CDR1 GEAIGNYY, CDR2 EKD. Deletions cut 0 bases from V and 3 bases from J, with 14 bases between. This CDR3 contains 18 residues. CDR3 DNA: TGTGCCTGTGACACCGGCTGGGACCCCTTCTGGGACACCCGACAGATGTTTTTC. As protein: CACDTGWDPFWDTRQMFF.

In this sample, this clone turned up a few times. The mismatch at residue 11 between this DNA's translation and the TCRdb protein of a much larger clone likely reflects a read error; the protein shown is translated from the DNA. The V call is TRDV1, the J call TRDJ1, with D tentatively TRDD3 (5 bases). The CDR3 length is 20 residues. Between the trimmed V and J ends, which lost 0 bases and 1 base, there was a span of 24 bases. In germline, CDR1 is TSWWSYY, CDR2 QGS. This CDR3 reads CALGELPDPLEDRRTDKLIF. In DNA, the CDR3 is TGTGCTCTTGGGGAACTTCCCGACCCACTGGAGGATAGGCGCACCGATAAACTCATCTTT.

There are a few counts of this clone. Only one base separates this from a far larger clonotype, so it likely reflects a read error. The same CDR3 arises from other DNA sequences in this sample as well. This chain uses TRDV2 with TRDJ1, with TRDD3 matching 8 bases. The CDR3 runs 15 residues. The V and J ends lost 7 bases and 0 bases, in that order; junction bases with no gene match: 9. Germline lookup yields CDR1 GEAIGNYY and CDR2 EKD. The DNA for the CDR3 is TGTGCCTGCGATCTACTGGGGGTATACACCGATAAACTCATCTTT. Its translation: CACDLLGVYTDKLIF.

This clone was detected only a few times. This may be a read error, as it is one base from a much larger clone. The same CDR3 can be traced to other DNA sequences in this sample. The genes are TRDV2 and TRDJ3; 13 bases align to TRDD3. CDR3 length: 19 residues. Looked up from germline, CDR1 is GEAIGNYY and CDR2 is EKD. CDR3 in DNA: TGTGCCTGCGACACCGTACTGGGGGATACGTCCTGGGACACCCGACAGATGTTTTTC. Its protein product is CACDTVLGDTSWDTRQMFF.

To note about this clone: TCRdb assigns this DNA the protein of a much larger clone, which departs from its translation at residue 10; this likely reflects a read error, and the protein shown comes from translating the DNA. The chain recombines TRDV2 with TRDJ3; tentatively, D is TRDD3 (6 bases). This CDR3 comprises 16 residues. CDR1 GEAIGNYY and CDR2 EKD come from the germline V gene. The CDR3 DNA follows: TGTGCCTGTGACACCGTAGGTTCCTGGGGCACCCGACAGATGTTTTTC. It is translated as CACDTVGSWGTRQMFF.

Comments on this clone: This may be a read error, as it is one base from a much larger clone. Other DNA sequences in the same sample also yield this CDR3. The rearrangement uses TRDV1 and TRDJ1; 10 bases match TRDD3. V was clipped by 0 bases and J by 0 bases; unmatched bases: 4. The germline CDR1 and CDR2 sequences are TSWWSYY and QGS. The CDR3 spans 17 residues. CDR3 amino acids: CALGELPTGGYTDKLIF. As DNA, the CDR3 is TGTGCTCTTGGGGAACTCCCAACTGGGGGATACACCGATAAACTCATCTTT.

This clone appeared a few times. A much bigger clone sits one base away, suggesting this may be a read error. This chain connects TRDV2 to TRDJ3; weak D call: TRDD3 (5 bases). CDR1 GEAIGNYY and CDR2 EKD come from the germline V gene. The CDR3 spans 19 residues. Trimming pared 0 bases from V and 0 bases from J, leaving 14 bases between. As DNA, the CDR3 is TGTGCCTGTGACACCGTGGGATCCAACAGCTCCTGGGACACCCGACAGATGTTTTTC. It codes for CACDTVGSNSSWDTRQMFF.

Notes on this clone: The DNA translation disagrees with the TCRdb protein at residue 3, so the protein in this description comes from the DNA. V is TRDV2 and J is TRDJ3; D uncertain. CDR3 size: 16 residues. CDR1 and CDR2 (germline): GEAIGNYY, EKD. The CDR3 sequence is CARDTASSWDTRQMFF. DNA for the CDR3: TGTGCCCGTGACACCGCCAGCTCCTGGGACACCCGACAGATGTTTTTC.

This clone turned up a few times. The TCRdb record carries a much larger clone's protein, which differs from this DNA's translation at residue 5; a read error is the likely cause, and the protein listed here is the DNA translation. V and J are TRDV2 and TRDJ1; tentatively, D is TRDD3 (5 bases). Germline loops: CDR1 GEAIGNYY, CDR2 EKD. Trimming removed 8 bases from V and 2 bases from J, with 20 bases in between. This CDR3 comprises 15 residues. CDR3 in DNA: TGTGCCTCCTGGAGACGTCAGGGGGCGACCGATAAACTCATCTTT. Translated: CASWRRQGATDKLIF.

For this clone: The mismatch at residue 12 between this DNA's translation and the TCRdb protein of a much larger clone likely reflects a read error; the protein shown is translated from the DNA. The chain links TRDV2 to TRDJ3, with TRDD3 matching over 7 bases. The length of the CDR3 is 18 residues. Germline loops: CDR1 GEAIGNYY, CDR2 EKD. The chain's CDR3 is CACDTVGYGSWGTRQMFF. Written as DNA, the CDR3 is TGTGCCTGTGACACCGTTGGATACGGTTCCTGGGGCACCCGACAGATGTTTTTC.

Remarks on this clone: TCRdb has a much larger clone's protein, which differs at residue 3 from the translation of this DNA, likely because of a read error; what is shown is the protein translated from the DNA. The CDR3 spells CAYDTVGDTAQLFF. CDR3 DNA: TGTGCCTATGACACCGTGGGGGATACAGCACAACTCTTCTTT. The gene calls are TRDV2 and TRDJ2; TRDD3 aligns across 8 bases. This CDR3 comprises 14 residues. Germline V gene data show CDR1 as GEAIGNYY and CDR2 as EKD.

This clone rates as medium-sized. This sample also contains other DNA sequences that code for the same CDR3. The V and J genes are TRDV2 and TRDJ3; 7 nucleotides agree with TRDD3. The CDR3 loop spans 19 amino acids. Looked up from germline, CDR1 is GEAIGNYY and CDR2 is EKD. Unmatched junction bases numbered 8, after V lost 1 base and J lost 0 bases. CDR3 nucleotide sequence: TGTGCCTGTGACACAAACTGGGGACCTAGCTCCTGGGACACCCGACAGATGTTTTTC. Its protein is CACDTNWGPSSWDTRQMFF.

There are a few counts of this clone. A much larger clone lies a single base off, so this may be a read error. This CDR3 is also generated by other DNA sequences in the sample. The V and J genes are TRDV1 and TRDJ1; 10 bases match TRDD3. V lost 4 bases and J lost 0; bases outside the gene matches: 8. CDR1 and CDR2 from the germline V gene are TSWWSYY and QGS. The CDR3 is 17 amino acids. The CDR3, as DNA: TGTGCTCTTGGGGCGAGTACTGGGGGATTCTACACCGATAAACTCATCTTT. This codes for CALGASTGGFYTDKLIF.

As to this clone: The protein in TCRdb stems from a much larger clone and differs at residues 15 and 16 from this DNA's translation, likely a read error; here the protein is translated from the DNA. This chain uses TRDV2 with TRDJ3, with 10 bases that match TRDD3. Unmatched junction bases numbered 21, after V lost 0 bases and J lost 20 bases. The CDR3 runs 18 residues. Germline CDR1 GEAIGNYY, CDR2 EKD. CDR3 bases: TGTGCCTGTGACACCGGGGGATACGCGTCCTGGGACACCCGACACGTGTTTTTC. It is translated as CACDTGGYASWDTRHVFF.

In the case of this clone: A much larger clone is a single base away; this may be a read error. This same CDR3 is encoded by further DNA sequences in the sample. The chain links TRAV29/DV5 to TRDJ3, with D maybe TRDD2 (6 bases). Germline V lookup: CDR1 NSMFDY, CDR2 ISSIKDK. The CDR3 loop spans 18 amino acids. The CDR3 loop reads CAASVLRNLGWDTRQMFF. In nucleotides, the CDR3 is TGTGCAGCGAGCGTCCTACGTAACCTCGGCTGGGACACCCGACAGATGTTTTTC. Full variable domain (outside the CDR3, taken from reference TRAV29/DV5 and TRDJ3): DQQVKQNSPSLSVQEGRISILNCDYTNSMFDYFLWYKKYPAEGPTFLISISSIKDKNEDGRFTVFLNKSAKHLSLHIVPSQPGDSAVYFCAASVLRNLGWDTRQMFFGTGIKLFVEP.